The sequence of this T cell receptor beta chain was determined in a study of cytomegalovirus exposure and HLA in healthy donors. V dropped 4 bases and J dropped 4 bases, with 9 bases sitting between them. The CDR3 is 13 amino acids. Germline-derived CDR1 and CDR2 are SNHLY and FYNNEI. This PCR relied on a set of 60 Vbeta primers and 13 Jbeta primers. TCRdb's copy holds only in-frame clones and misses some; the assay was immunoSEQ multiplex PCR. The top ten hold about 2.7% of the sample, which has about 170,000 clones, roughly 85% seen once. Material: PBMCs. The chain uses TRBV2 and TRBJ2-3, with D possibly TRBD1 on 6 matching bases. The TCR was taken from a man aged 25 to 40 in good health and CMV-seropositive. The CDR3 DNA sequence: TGTGCCAGCAGTGTTAGACAGGCAGATACGCAGTATTTT. Translating it yields CASSVRQADTQYF.